The 16 T cell receptor beta chains below were found in one sample sequenced in a study of CD8+ T cells in alopecia areata. Extraction and reverse transcription of RNA yielded cDNA as the sequencing template. TCRdb's copy holds only in-frame clones and misses some; the assay was immunoSEQ multiplex PCR. This sample shows approximately 110,000 clones and no singletons; 20% rests with the ten largest. Input material: lesional skin. These receptors all stem from a C3H/HeJ mouse with alopecia areata. The strain is characterized by the MHC haplotype H2-k.

This clone was seen many times. The germline and genes are mouse ones. The missing CDR3 end, 4 residues past where the read stops, is filled in from the germline J gene. The chain combines TRBV1 with TRBJ2-4; 9 bases fit TRBD1. CDR3 length: 14 residues. The germline CDR1 and CDR2 sequences are NSQYPW and LRSPGD (reference sequence). The CDR3: CTCSADRGRNTLYF. The sequenced CDR3 bases are TGCACCTGCAGTGCCGACAGGGGGAGGAAC.

This clone was picked up many times. The germline and genes are mouse ones. The read terminates 4 residues ahead of where the CDR3 ends, so the germline J gene completes it. The chain has TRBV13-3 and TRBJ2-1; maybe TRBD2 (7 bases). CDR1 NNHDY and CDR2 SYVADS come from the germline V gene. The CDR3 spans 15 residues. The CDR3: CASSGEVEGGAEQFF. The sequenced part of the CDR3 DNA is TGTGCCAGCAGTGGAGAGGTGGAGGGGGGCGCT.

The sample holds a few counts of this clone. These gene names are mouse names. Read coverage stops 4 residues before the CDR3 terminus; the germline J gene supplies the remainder. V and J are TRBV13-3 and TRBJ2-2, with 12 bases lining up with TRBD1. The CDR3 extends over 16 amino acids. The germline V gene has CDR1 NNHDY and CDR2 SYVADS. The V segment lost 2 bases and the J segment 3 bases; nucleotides outside the gene matches: 2. The DNA read from the CDR3 is TGTGCCAGCAGTGAGAGGGACAGGGGGCACACCGGG. This codes for CASSERDRGHTG. The whole CDR3 region reads CASSERDRGHTGQLYF.

This clone was detected only a few times. Gene names and germline refer to mouse. With the read ending 4 residues before the CDR3 end, the germline J gene is used to fill in that end. The sample contains more than one DNA sequence encoding this CDR3. The gene calls are TRBV1 and TRBJ2-5; the match to TRBD1 covers 7 bases. The germline V gene encodes CDR1 NSQYPW and CDR2 LRSPGD (reference sequence). The CDR3 is 14 residues long. The CDR3 here is CTCSARQGEDTQYF. The DNA read from the CDR3 is TGCACCTGCAGTGCAAGACAGGGAGAAGAC.

A few counts support this clone. Gene names and germline match the mouse. The observed sequence ends 4 residues before the CDR3 terminus, with the missing tail filled in from the germline J gene. V usage is TRBV13-1 and J usage is TRBJ2-2; 9 bases fit TRBD1. The V and J ends lost 2 bases and 1 base, in that order; junction bases with no gene match: 6. This CDR3 has 17 amino acids. Germline V gene data show CDR1 as NSHNY and CDR2 as SYGAGN. Partial CDR3 DNA: TGTGCCAGCAGTGAGCCCGGGACAGGGAGAAACACCGGG. This gives the protein CASSEPGTGRNTG. The whole CDR3 reads CASSEPGTGRNTGQLYF.

Concerning this clone itself: Gene and germline names: mouse. Coverage ceases 4 residues before the CDR3 finishes, and the germline J gene fills in the end. V is TRBV16 and J is TRBJ2-5; D is uncertain. The CDR3 totals 13 residues. Looked up from germline, CDR1 is SGHSA and CDR2 is FRNQAP. Trimming removed 1 base from V and 3 bases from J, with 5 bases in between. CDR3 region: CASSLASQDTQYF. The covered CDR3 bases are TGTGCAAGCAGCTTAGCCTCGCAAGAC.

With respect to this clone: The gene names given are mouse names. The read ends 4 residues shy of where the CDR3 ends; the end is completed using the germline J gene. The V call is TRBV13-3, the J call TRBJ2-4; TRBD2 matches at 8 bases. The CDR3 extends over 15 amino acids. CDR1 is NNHDY, CDR2 SYVADS, per germline. The sequenced CDR3 bases are TGTGCCAGCAGTGATGATGACTGGGGCGAAAAC. Its translation is CASSDDDWGEN. The entire CDR3 protein is CASSDDDWGENTLYF.

This clone was detected a few times. Any gene name here is a mouse gene name. Sequencing ends 4 residues short of the CDR3 end; the germline J gene provides the rest. This rearrangement joins TRBV13-1 to TRBJ2-5, with a possible D match to TRBD2 (6 bases). CDR3 size: 13 residues. Germline V CDR1 and CDR2: NSHNY, SYGAGN. The V end was cut by 6 bases, the J end by 2 bases, with 10 bases between. CDR3 DNA (partial): TGTGCCAGCACTCGGGACTTCCAAGAC. Protein product: CASTRDFQD. The whole CDR3 sequence is CASTRDFQDTQYF.

For this clone: All gene names here are mouse names. The CDR3 end is not reached by the read, which stops 4 residues before it; the germline J gene fills it in. The chain recombines TRBV19 with TRBJ1-1; D might be TRBD1 (6 bases). Germline V gene sequence: CDR1 FNHDT, CDR2 SITEND (reference sequence). There are 15 residues in the CDR3. With 4 bases removed from V and 0 bases from J, the gap between germline ends came to 13 bases. The CDR3 DNA, read in part, is TGTGCCAGCAGTGCCATCGGGACAACAAACACA. As protein: CASSAIGTTNT. Given in full, the CDR3 is CASSAIGTTNTEVFF.

In regard to this clone: DNA and listed protein disagree at residue 12, so the protein shown here was translated from the DNA. Each gene name is a mouse one. From the germline J gene comes the end of the CDR3, since the read stops 3 residues before it. This chain connects TRBV1 to TRBJ1-3, with D maybe TRBD1 (6 bases). CDR3 length: 15 residues. Trimming left V 5 bases short and J 0 bases short, with 11 bases between. Germline V gene sequence: CDR1 NSQYPW, CDR2 LRSPGD (reference sequence). The covered CDR3 bases are TGCACCTGCAGTACAGGGACCGTTTCTGGAAATACG. As protein: CTCSTGTVSGNT. The complete CDR3 sequence is CTCSTGTVSGNTLYF.

To note about this clone: Gene names are mouse gene names. The read is 4 residues too short to cover the CDR3 end, so that end is filled in from the germline J gene. The same CDR3 is also encoded by other DNA sequences in this sample. The genes are TRBV13-1 and TRBJ1-1; 10 bases line up with TRBD1. Germline V gives CDR1 NSHNY, CDR2 SYGAGN. The CDR3 is 14 residues long. V lost 5 bases, J lost 2 bases, and 3 bases stayed unmatched. This chain's CDR3 is CASRGQGGNTEVFF. Partial CDR3 DNA: TGTGCCAGCAGAGGACAGGGGGGTAACACA.

Comment on this clone: Any gene name here is a mouse gene name. The read stops 4 residues short of the end of the CDR3; the missing end is completed from the germline J gene. J is TRBJ2-7 and V is TRBV13-1; D unclear. Germline CDR1 and CDR2: NSHNY and SYGAGN. The CDR3 runs 14 residues. V lost 3 bases to trimming and J lost 0 bases, with 10 bases between them. CDR3 residues: CASSARQSSYEQYF. The sequenced CDR3 bases are TGTGCCAGCAGTGCCCGACAAAGCTCCTAT.

This clone occurred a few times. Gene names denote mouse genes. CDR3 bases read: TGTGCCAGCAGTCGGACTGGGGGAGTCGCCTATGCT. Amino acids: CASSRTGGVAYA. The full CDR3 protein is CASSRTGGVAYAEQFF. This chain joins TRBV19 and TRBJ2-1; 10 nucleotides agree with TRBD2. The read terminates 4 residues before the CDR3 end, so the remaining end is supplied by the germline J gene. CDR1 FNHDT and CDR2 SITEND come from the germline V gene (reference sequence). V was pared by 4 bases and J by 3 bases, with 7 bases of the junction left unmatched. The length of the CDR3 is 16 residues.

In its sample, this clone was seen a few times. Each gene name is a mouse one. The read halts 4 residues ahead of the CDR3 end, with the missing end drawn from the germline J gene. The rearrangement uses TRBV19 and TRBJ2-1; 10 nucleotides agree with TRBD2. With V trimmed by 4 bases and J by 4 bases, 5 bases remained unmatched. CDR1 FNHDT and CDR2 SITEND come from the germline V gene (reference sequence). The CDR3 consists of 15 residues. CDR3 bases read: TGTGCCAGCAGTCGACCGACTGGGGGGTATGCT. Amino acid sequence: CASSRPTGGYA. The full CDR3 protein reads CASSRPTGGYAEQFF.

Regarding this clone: Mouse gene names apply. The CDR3 sequence is CASSDTSGTNERLFF. The CDR3 DNA, read in part, is TGTGCCAGCAGTGATACGTCAGGAACCAACGAA. This chain joins TRBV13-3 and TRBJ1-4; D remains unclear. The CDR3 goes on 4 residues after the read ends, and that part is filled in from the germline J gene. CDR3 length: 15 amino acids. The germline V and J ends were trimmed by 1 base and 3 bases, with 10 bases remaining between them. The germline V gene encodes CDR1 NNHDY and CDR2 SYVADS.

This clone was detected a few times. Each gene name is a mouse one. The read ends 4 residues early relative to the CDR3; the germline J gene fills the gap. The chain links TRBV17 to TRBJ1-1, with a weak D call TRBD1 (5 bases). V was cut by 6 bases and J by 0 bases, with 8 bases left in between. CDR1 MNHDT and CDR2 YYDKIL come from the germline V gene. This CDR3 has 13 amino acids. The CDR3 bases that were read are TGTGCTAGCAGCGGACAAACAAACACA. The encoded protein is CASSGQTNT. The entire CDR3 sequence reads CASSGQTNTEVFF.